This TCR beta chain derives from a study of cytomegalovirus exposure and HLA in healthy donors. General study findings and limits: The later analysis indicated that the majority of CMV-associated TCR beta chains appeared HLA-restricted. Roughly 170 TCR beta chains were listed as cytomegalovirus-associated. Through in vitro validation, a few CMV-associated chains were shown to be specific for CMV antigens.

Healthy people donating bone marrow made up the donors. V lost 2 bases to trimming and J lost 5 bases, with 18 bases between them. CDR3 size: 16 residues. Germline-derived CDR1 and CDR2 are MNHEY and SVGAGI. This clone has only a few counts. What it binds is not known. PCR used 60 Vbeta primers and 13 Jbeta primers. This table comes from immunoSEQ multiplex PCR, and its TCRdb copy is limited to in-frame clones, with some not included. Of about 130,000 clones in the sample, around 82% were seen once. The receptor was derived from a female donor in good health and CMV-seronegative. The sequenced material came from PBMCs. The chain recombines TRBV6-5 with TRBJ2-5, with D tentatively TRBD2 (6 bases). In DNA, the CDR3 is TGTGCCAGCAGTTACGGTTTCGGGACGGGGGAGGAGACCCAGTACTTC. Its translation is CASSYGFGTGEETQYF.